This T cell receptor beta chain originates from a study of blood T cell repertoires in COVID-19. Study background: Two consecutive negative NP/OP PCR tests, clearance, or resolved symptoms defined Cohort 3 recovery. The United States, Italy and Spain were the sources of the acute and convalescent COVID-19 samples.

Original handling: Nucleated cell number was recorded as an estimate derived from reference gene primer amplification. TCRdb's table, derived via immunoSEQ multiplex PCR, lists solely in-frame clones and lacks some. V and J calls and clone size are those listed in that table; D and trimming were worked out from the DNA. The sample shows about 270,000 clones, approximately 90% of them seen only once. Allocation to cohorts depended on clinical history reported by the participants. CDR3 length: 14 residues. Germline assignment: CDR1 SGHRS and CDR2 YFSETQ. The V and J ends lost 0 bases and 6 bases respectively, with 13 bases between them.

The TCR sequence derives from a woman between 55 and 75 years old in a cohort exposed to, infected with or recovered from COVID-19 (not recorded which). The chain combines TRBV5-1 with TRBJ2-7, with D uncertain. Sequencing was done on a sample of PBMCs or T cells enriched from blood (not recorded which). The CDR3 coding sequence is TGCGCCAGCAGCTTGGACTCAATAAGGAGCGAGCAGTACTTC. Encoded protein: CASSLDSIRSEQYF.